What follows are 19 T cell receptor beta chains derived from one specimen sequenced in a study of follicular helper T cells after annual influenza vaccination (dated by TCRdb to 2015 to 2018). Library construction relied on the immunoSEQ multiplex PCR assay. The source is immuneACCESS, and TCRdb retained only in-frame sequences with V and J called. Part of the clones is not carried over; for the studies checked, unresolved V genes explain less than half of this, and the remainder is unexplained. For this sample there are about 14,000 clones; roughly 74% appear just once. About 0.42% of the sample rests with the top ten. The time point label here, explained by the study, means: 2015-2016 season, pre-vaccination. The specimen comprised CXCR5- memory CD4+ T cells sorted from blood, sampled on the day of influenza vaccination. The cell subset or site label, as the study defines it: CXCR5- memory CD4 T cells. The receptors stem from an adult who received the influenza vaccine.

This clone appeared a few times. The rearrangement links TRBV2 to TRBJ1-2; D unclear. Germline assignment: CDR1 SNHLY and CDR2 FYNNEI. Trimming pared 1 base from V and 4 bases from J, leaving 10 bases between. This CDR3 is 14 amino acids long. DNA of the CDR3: TGTGCCAGCAGTGAAGGGACGTCGATCTATGGCTACACCTTC. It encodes CASSEGTSIYGYTF.

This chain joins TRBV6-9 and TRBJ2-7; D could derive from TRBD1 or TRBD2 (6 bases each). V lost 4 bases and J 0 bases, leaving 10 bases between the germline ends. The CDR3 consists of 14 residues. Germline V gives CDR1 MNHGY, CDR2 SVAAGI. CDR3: CASSLRGASYEQYF. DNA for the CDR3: TGTGCCAGCAGTTTGAGGGGGGCCTCCTACGAGCAGTACTTC.

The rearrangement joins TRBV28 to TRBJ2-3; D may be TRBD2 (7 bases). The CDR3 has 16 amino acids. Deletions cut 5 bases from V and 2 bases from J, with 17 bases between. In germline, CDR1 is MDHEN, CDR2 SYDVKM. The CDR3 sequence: CASSPPRGASTDTQYF. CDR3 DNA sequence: TGTGCCAGCAGTCCCCCTCGGGGGGCTTCCACAGATACGCAGTATTTT.

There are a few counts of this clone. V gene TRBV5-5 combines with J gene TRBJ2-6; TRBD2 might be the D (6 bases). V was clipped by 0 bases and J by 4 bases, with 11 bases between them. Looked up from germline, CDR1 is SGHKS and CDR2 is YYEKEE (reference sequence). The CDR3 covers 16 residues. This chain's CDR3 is CASSLETSTGANVLTF. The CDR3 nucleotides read TGTGCCAGCAGCTTGGAAACTAGCACCGGGGCCAACGTCCTGACTTTC.

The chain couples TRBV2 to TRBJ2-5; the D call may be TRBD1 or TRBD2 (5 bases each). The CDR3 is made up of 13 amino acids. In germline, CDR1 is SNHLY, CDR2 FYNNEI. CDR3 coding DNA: TGTGCTACGGGGCAGAGTTATGGAGAGACCCAGTACTTC. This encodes CATGQSYGETQYF.

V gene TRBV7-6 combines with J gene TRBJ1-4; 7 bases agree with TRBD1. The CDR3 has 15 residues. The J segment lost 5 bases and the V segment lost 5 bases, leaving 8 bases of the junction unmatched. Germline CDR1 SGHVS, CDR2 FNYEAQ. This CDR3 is CASSLRTGVNEKLFF. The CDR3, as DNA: TGTGCCAGCAGCCTGCGGACAGGTGTAAATGAAAAACTGTTTTTT.

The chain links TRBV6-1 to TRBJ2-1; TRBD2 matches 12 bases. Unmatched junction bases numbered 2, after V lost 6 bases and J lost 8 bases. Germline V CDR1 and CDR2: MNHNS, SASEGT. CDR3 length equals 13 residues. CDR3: CASRTSGGYEQFF. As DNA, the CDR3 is TGTGCCAGCAGGACTAGCGGGGGTTATGAGCAGTTCTTC.

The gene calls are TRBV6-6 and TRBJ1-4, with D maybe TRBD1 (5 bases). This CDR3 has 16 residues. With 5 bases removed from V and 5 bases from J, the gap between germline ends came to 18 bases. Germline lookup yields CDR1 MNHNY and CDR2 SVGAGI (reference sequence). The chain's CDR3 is CASSPPLGTSNEKLFF. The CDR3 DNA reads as TGTGCCAGCAGTCCGCCTCTTGGGACCTCCAATGAAAAACTGTTTTTT.

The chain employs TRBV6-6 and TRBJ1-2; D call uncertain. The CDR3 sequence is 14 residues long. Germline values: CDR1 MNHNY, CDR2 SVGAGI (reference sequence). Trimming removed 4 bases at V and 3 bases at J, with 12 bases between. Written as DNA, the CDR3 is TGTGCCAGCAGTTTCTCTACCGCCTACTATGGCTACACCTTC. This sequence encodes CASSFSTAYYGYTF.

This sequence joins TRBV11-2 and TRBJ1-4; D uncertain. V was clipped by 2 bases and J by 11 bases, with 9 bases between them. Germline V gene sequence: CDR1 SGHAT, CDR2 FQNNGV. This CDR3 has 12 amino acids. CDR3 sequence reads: CASSLNRGKLFF. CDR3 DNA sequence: TGTGCCAGCAGCTTAAACCGTGGTAAACTGTTTTTT.

The CDR3 DNA is TGTGCCAGCAGCCGGAACAGGGGGCCTAGAGGTGGCTACACCTTC. This gives the protein CASSRNRGPRGGYTF. This sequence joins TRBV14 and TRBJ1-2; 9 bases agree with TRBD1. Per the germline V gene, CDR1 is SGHDN and CDR2 is FVKESK. This CDR3 comprises 15 residues. J lost 7 bases, V lost 4 bases, and 10 bases had no gene match. Full variable domain (missing parts from reference TRBV14 and TRBJ1-2): EAGVTQFPSHSVIEKGQTVTLRCDPISGHDNLYWYRRVMGKEIKFLLHFVKESKQDESGMPNNRFLAERTGGTYSTLKVQPAELEDSGVYFCASSRNRGPRGGYTFGSGTRLTVV.

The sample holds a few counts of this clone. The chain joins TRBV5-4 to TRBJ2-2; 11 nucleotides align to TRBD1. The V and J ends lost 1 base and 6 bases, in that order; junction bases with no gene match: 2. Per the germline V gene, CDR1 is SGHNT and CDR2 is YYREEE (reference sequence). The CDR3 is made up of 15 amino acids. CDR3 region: CASSLKDRGPGELFF. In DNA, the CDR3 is TGTGCCAGCAGCTTGAAGGACAGGGGGCCCGGGGAGCTGTTTTTT.

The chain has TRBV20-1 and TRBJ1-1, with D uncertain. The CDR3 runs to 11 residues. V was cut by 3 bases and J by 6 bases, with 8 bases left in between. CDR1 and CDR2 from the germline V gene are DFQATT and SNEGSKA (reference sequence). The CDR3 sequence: CSASSGAEAFF. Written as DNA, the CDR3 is TGCAGTGCTAGCTCGGGCGCTGAAGCTTTCTTT.

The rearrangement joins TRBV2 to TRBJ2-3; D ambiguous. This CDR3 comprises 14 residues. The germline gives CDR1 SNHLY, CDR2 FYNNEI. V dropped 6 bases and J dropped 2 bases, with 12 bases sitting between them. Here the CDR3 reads CASRQRHSTDTQYF. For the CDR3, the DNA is TGTGCCAGCAGGCAGAGGCACTCCACAGATACGCAGTATTTT. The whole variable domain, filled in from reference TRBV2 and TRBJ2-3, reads EPEVTQTPSHQVTQMGQEVILRCVPISNHLYFYWYRQILGQKVEFLVSFYNNEISEKSEIFDDQFSVERPDGSNFTLKIRSTKLEDSAMYFCASRQRHSTDTQYFGPGTRLTVL.

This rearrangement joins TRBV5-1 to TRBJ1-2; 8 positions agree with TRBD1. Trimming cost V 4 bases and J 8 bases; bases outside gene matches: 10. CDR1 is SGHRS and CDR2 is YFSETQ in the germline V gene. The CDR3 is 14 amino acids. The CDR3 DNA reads TGCGCCAGCAGCCGCAACTCTGGACAGGGCGGCTACACCTTC. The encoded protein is CASSRNSGQGGYTF.

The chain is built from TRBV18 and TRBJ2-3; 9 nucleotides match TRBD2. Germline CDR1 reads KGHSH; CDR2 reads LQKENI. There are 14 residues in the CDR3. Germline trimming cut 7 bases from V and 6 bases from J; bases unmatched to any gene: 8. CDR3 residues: CASFAAGGHDTQYF. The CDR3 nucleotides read TGTGCCAGCTTCGCGGCGGGGGGGCACGATACGCAGTATTTT.

CDR3 nucleotides: TGTGCCAGCAGCTTAAGCCCGACGCGATACGAGCAGTACTTC. Amino acids: CASSLSPTRYEQYF. J is TRBJ2-7 and V is TRBV11-1; D unclear. Germline-derived CDR1 and CDR2 are SGHAT and FQDESV (reference sequence). The V end was cut by 2 bases, the J end by 4 bases, with 12 bases between. There are 14 residues in the CDR3.

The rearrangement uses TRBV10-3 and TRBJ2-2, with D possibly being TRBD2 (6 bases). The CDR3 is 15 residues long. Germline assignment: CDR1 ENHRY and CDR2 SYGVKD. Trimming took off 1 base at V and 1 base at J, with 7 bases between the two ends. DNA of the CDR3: TGTGCCATCAGTGAGTGGGGGGTGAACACCGGGGAGCTGTTTTTT. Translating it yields CAISEWGVNTGELFF.

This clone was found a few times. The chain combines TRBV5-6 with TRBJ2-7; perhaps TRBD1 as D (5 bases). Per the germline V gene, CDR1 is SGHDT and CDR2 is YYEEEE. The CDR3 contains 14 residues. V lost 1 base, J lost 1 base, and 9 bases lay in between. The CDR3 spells CASSLIDRSYEQYF. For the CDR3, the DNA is TGTGCCAGCAGCTTGATTGACAGATCCTACGAGCAGTACTTC.